In its sample, the clone carrying this TCR beta chain was seen many times. The authors produced cDNA by 5'RACE using 10-nucleotide random UMIs. Whenever a sequencing run was performed, it yielded over 190 million TCR-beta sequences from 15-18 subjects. TCRdb recomputed calls from the 5' RACE reads with MiXCR, one row per CDR3 protein. The sample has more than 40,000 distinct CDR3 sequences, 10% to 15% seen once. This sample is part of a study of neurological immune-mediated disorders. Noted time point: longitudinal time-point 3. 2 million PBMCs stored at -80 C were the source of the unsorted libraries. Germline CDR1 and CDR2: SGHTA and FQGNSA. With 3 bases clipped from V and 3 bases from J, the junction kept 8 bases outside the gene matches. CDR3 length: 15 amino acids.

The chain joins TRBV7-2 to TRBJ2-7; 7 positions agree with TRBD1. Sample: PBMCs. This TCR was recovered from a male donor with HTLV-1-associated myelopathy (HAM/TSP). The CDR3 bases are TGTGCCAGCAGCTTTAACAGGGGTGTAGGCTACGAGCAGTACTTC. Protein product: CASSFNRGVGYEQYF.